These 26 T cell receptor beta chains share one sample of origin, sequenced in a study of molecular identifiers for immune sequencing clone quantification. TCRdb independently ran MiXCR on the PCR reads; one entry per CDR3 protein. The sample records a few hundred thousand distinct CDR3 sequences, 25% being singletons. Sequences were obtained from naive CD8+ T cells from blood, with Jurkat cell RNA spiked in. Subset meaning: FACS-sorted CD8+CD4-CCR7+CD45RA+ naive T cells. The receptors were sampled from a human donor in good health. Some libraries in this study had Jurkat cell RNA spiked in.

Comments on this clonotype: Its ends do not fully match the called genes, so a read error is possible. This sequence joins TRBV29-1 and TRBJ2-5; D remains ambiguous. CDR1 is SQVTM and CDR2 is ANQGSEA in the germline V gene. The CDR3 extends over 8 amino acids. Here the CDR3 reads CSAPPQHF. The CDR3 nucleotides are TGCAGCGCCCCCCCCCAGCACTTC.

With regard to this clonotype: This CDR3 fails to terminate in the conserved phenylalanine or tryptophan, so it likely reflects a read error. The V gene is TRBV7-2, the J gene TRBJ2-7; D is ambiguous. The CDR3 sequence is 15 residues long. Germline lookup yields CDR1 SGHTA and CDR2 FQGNSA. The V and J ends lost 3 bases and 3 bases respectively, with 15 bases between them. CDR3 region: CASSFSGPSHYEQYL. Here the CDR3 DNA reads TGTGCCAGCAGCTTCTCCGGGCCGAGCCACTACGAGCAGTACCTC.

This clonotype was seen repeatedly, ten times or more. This sequence joins TRBV7-9 and TRBJ1-4; D uncertain. The V gene's germline CDR1 is SEHNR and CDR2 FQNEAQ (reference sequence). The V end lost 0 bases, the J end lost 7 bases, and 6 bases lay between the germline ends. This CDR3 is 13 amino acids long. The CDR3 DNA follows: TGTGCCAGCAGCTTAGCGTCCAGTGAAAAACTGTTTTTT. It translates to CASSLASSEKLFF.

The chain has TRBV27 and TRBJ2-7; the match to TRBD2 covers 14 bases. Trimming took 6 bases from V and 6 from J; bases not matched to a gene: 7. The CDR3 loop spans 15 amino acids. In germline, CDR1 is MNHEY, CDR2 SMNVEV (reference sequence). The DNA of the CDR3 is TGTGCCAGCAGCCCGGGACTAGCGGGAGTAGGCGAGCAGTACTTC. Amino acid sequence: CASSPGLAGVGEQYF.

The sample holds a few counts of this clonotype. The V gene is TRBV27, the J gene TRBJ1-1; 8 bases are a match to TRBD1. With V trimmed by 4 bases and J by 11 bases, 15 bases remained unmatched. The CDR3 spans 15 residues. Germline V CDR1 and CDR2: MNHEY, SMNVEV (reference sequence). CDR3: CASSSPTGVLGGAFF. Here the CDR3 DNA reads TGTGCCAGCAGTTCCCCGACAGGGGTCCTCGGCGGGGCTTTCTTT.

This clonotype was seen repeatedly, ten times or more. The V call is TRBV7-2, the J call TRBJ2-7; maybe TRBD1 (6 bases). V lost 6 bases and J lost 3, with 15 bases in between. Germline CDR1 and CDR2: SGHTA and FQGNSA. The CDR3 has 14 residues. The CDR3 sequence is CASSPARTDYEQYF. The DNA for the CDR3 is TGTGCCAGCAGTCCCGCCCGGACAGACTACGAGCAGTACTTC.

A remark on this clonotype: Since a much larger clone is just one base distant, this may be a read error. This chain connects TRBV7-2 to TRBJ2-7, with D uncertain. This CDR3 region has 14 residues. Trimming removed 3 bases at V and 4 bases at J, with 13 bases between. The germline gives CDR1 SGHTA, CDR2 FQGNSA. The DNA of the CDR3 is TGTGCCAGCAGCTTCAGTCTGCGTGAGTACGAGCAGTACTTC. Amino acids: CASSFSLREYEQYF.

This clonotype has a handful of counts. V is TRBV20-1 and J is TRBJ2-7; 10 positions agree with TRBD1. The CDR3 spans 15 residues. The V gene's germline CDR1 is DFQATT and CDR2 SNEGSKA (reference sequence). V dropped 6 bases and J dropped 4; count of bases not matched to a gene: 12. CDR3: CSAGRQGAPIYEQYF. Written as DNA, the CDR3 is TGCAGTGCCGGTCGACAGGGGGCGCCTATATACGAGCAGTACTTC.

This clonotype came up a few times. The genes are TRBV6-5 and TRBJ1-1; D gene uncertain. CDR1 is MNHEY and CDR2 is SVGAGI in the germline V gene. Trimming took 5 bases from V and 1 from J, leaving 14 bases between them. There are 15 residues in the CDR3. The CDR3, as DNA: TGTGCCAGCAGTCCTACAGCGCGAGGGAACACTGAAGCTTTCTTT. Encoded protein: CASSPTARGNTEAFF.

The chain carries TRBV11-2 and TRBJ1-1, with D perhaps TRBD1 (6 bases). This CDR3 is built from 16 residues. V lost 4 bases, J lost 0 bases, and 15 bases lay in between. The germline CDR1 and CDR2 sequences are SGHAT and FQNNGV. In DNA, the CDR3 is TGTGCCAGCAGCTACTGGGGGCACAGGGTGAACACTGAAGCTTTCTTT. Translated: CASSYWGHRVNTEAFF.

The chain combines TRBV12-3 or TRBV12-4 with TRBJ2-3; 8 bases align to TRBD2. This CDR3 is 16 amino acids long. The V and J ends lost 6 bases and 4 bases, in that order; junction bases with no gene match: 12. The chain's CDR3 is CASSESGGQSADTQYF. The CDR3 DNA reads TGTGCCAGCAGCGAGAGCGGGGGCCAGAGCGCAGATACGCAGTATTTT.

This clonotype has a handful of counts. The CDR3 spells CASSEGFKGRSNEKLFF. In DNA form, the CDR3 reads TGTGCCAGCAGTGAGGGATTCAAGGGGAGGTCTAATGAAAAACTGTTTTTT. The rearrangement uses TRBV2 and TRBJ1-4; tentatively, D is TRBD1 (5 bases). Trimming took 3 bases from V and 3 from J, leaving 17 bases between them. Germline V CDR1 and CDR2: SNHLY, FYNNEI. The CDR3 has 17 residues.

This clonotype was seen only a few times. V and J are TRBV2 and TRBJ2-1; TRBD2 is a possible D gene (5 bases). Germline loops: CDR1 SNHLY, CDR2 FYNNEI. This CDR3 contains 14 residues. The V gene lost 11 bases and the J gene lost 0 bases, with 14 bases spanning the gap. Here the CDR3 reads CALRSGSSYNEQFF. The CDR3 region has the DNA TGTGCCCTTAGGTCGGGGAGCTCCTACAATGAGCAGTTCTTC.

This clonotype showed up just a few times. This chain uses TRBV7-9 with TRBJ1-1, with D unclear. V shed 0 bases and J shed 8 bases, with 10 bases lying between them. Germline CDR1 SEHNR, CDR2 FQNEAQ (reference sequence). The CDR3 consists of 13 residues. CDR3 loop: CASSLAHTSEAFF. The CDR3 region has the DNA TGTGCCAGCAGCTTAGCCCACACCTCGGAAGCTTTCTTT.

This clonotype was seen once. The genes are TRBV6-2 or TRBV6-3 and TRBJ2-7, with 11 bases fitting TRBD2. J lost 4 bases, V lost 2 bases, and 4 bases had no gene match. There are 15 residues in the CDR3. Germline-derived CDR1 and CDR2 are MNHEY and SVGEGT. CDR3 DNA sequence: TGTGCCAGCAGTTACCTACTAGCGGGAGAGTACGAGCAGTACTTC. Amino acids: CASSYLLAGEYEQYF.

This clonotype turned up a few times. The rearrangement joins TRBV7-6 to TRBJ2-7; 10 positions agree with TRBD2. Looked up from germline, CDR1 is SGHVS and CDR2 is FNYEAQ. With V trimmed by 1 base and J by 3 bases, 6 bases remained unmatched. The CDR3 runs 16 residues. In DNA, the CDR3 is TGTGCCAGCAGCTTAGGAACTAGCGGGGTGTTCTACGAGCAGTACTTC. It is translated as CASSLGTSGVFYEQYF.

This clonotype was detected a few times. V usage is TRBV18 and J usage is TRBJ1-3; D gene unclear. The CDR3 loop spans 15 amino acids. Trimming removed 3 bases at V and 0 bases at J, with 9 bases between. Germline CDR1 is KGHSH and CDR2 is LQKENI. The CDR3 sequence: CASSPDWSSGNTIYF. DNA for the CDR3: TGTGCCAGCTCACCGGACTGGAGCTCTGGAAACACCATATATTTT.

This clonotype was seen a handful of times. Just one base apart from a much larger clone, this may be a read error. Since no conserved phenylalanine or tryptophan closes the CDR3, a read error is the likely cause. This chain joins TRBV12-3 or TRBV12-4 and TRBJ2-1, with TRBD2 matching 7 bases. Trimming at V came to 5 bases and at J to 6 bases, leaving 10 bases not matched to a gene. This CDR3 region has 15 residues. The CDR3 region is CASSRGGPQPNEQFL. Written as DNA, the CDR3 is TGTGCCAGCAGTCGCGGGGGACCCCAACCCAATGAGCAGTTCCTC.

In the case of this clonotype: One junction end does not reproduce the germline sequence, and a read error may be involved. The V gene is TRBV27, the J gene TRBJ1-2; unclear D gene. This CDR3 comprises 14 residues. Germline loops: CDR1 MNHEY, CDR2 SMNVEV (reference sequence). The CDR3: CASSPMTDTYRYTF. DNA of the CDR3: TGTGCCAGCAGTCCCATGACGGATACCTATCGCTACACCTTC.

This clonotype was counted a few times. This chain joins TRBV18 and TRBJ1-1; D may be TRBD1 (6 bases). Between the trimmed V and J ends, which lost 4 bases and 3 bases, there was a span of 15 bases. The germline V gene has CDR1 KGHSH and CDR2 LQKENI. CDR3 size: 15 residues. The DNA of the CDR3 is TGTGCCAGCTCACGGGATTCCCCAGGGGACACTGAAGCTTTCTTT. Its protein product is CASSRDSPGDTEAFF.

Notes on this clonotype: One base away lies a much larger clone, so this may be a sequencing read error. This chain uses TRBV29-1 with TRBJ2-7; D may be TRBD2 (5 bases). The germline CDR1 and CDR2 sequences are SQVTM and ANQGSEA. The length of the CDR3 is 13 residues. V lost 5 bases, J lost 1 base, and 12 bases lay in between. In nucleotides, the CDR3 is TGCAGCGTTACGAGGGAGTCGTCCTACGAGCAGTACTTC. Amino acid sequence: CSVTRESSYEQYF.

In this sample, this clonotype turned up a few times. This chain uses TRBV19 with TRBJ1-5; D ambiguous. Germline V lookup: CDR1 LNHDA, CDR2 SQIVND (reference sequence). The CDR3 runs to 13 residues. Trimming took 3 bases from V and 9 from J, leaving 12 bases between them. The CDR3 bases are TGTGCCAGTAGTATCATGCTGATTTCGCCCCAGCATTTT. Translating it yields CASSIMLISPQHF.

This clonotype was seen a single time. The CDR3 reads CASSPWGGSSQETQYF. CDR3 nucleotides: TGTGCCAGCTCGCCCTGGGGCGGAAGTTCTCAAGAGACCCAGTACTTC. The J gene is TRBJ2-5, the V gene TRBV18; a weak D match, TRBD1 (5 bases). V was trimmed by 6 bases and J by 2 bases, leaving 19 bases between them. Per germline, CDR1 KGHSH and CDR2 LQKENI. This CDR3 is built from 16 residues. The full variable domain, rest sourced from reference TRBV18 and TRBJ2-5, is NAGVMQNPRHLVRRRGQEARLRCSPMKGHSHVYWYRQLPEEGLKFMVYLQKENIIDESGMPKERFSAEFPKEGPSILRIQQVVRGDSAAYFCASSPWGGSSQETQYFGPGTRLLVL.

The chain carries TRBV24-1 and TRBJ2-1; 10 bases align to TRBD2. V dropped 4 bases and J dropped 3; count of bases not matched to a gene: 5. The CDR3 has 16 amino acids. The germline gives CDR1 KGHDR, CDR2 SFDVKD. The CDR3 region has the DNA TGTGCCACCAGTGAGCCCGCTAGCGGGAGCTACAATGAGCAGTTCTTC. Translation gives CATSEPASGSYNEQFF.

The J gene is TRBJ2-3, the V gene TRBV2, with D possibly matching TRBD1 (6 bases). CDR3 length: 15 amino acids. Germline values: CDR1 SNHLY, CDR2 FYNNEI. Trimming left V 6 bases short and J 0 bases short, with 13 bases between. CDR3 coding DNA: TGTGCCAGCAGCCTGGGGACAATAAGCACAGATACGCAGTATTTT. It specifies CASSLGTISTDTQYF.

For this clonotype: Its ends do not fully match the called genes, so a read error is possible. The V gene is TRBV5-3, the J gene TRBJ1-2; D not resolved. TRBV5-3 is an ORF; its function is uncertain. The CDR3 is made up of 13 amino acids. In DNA form, the CDR3 reads TGTGCCAGCAGCGCCCGTACTAACTATGACTACACCTTC. This gives the protein CASSARTNYDYTF.